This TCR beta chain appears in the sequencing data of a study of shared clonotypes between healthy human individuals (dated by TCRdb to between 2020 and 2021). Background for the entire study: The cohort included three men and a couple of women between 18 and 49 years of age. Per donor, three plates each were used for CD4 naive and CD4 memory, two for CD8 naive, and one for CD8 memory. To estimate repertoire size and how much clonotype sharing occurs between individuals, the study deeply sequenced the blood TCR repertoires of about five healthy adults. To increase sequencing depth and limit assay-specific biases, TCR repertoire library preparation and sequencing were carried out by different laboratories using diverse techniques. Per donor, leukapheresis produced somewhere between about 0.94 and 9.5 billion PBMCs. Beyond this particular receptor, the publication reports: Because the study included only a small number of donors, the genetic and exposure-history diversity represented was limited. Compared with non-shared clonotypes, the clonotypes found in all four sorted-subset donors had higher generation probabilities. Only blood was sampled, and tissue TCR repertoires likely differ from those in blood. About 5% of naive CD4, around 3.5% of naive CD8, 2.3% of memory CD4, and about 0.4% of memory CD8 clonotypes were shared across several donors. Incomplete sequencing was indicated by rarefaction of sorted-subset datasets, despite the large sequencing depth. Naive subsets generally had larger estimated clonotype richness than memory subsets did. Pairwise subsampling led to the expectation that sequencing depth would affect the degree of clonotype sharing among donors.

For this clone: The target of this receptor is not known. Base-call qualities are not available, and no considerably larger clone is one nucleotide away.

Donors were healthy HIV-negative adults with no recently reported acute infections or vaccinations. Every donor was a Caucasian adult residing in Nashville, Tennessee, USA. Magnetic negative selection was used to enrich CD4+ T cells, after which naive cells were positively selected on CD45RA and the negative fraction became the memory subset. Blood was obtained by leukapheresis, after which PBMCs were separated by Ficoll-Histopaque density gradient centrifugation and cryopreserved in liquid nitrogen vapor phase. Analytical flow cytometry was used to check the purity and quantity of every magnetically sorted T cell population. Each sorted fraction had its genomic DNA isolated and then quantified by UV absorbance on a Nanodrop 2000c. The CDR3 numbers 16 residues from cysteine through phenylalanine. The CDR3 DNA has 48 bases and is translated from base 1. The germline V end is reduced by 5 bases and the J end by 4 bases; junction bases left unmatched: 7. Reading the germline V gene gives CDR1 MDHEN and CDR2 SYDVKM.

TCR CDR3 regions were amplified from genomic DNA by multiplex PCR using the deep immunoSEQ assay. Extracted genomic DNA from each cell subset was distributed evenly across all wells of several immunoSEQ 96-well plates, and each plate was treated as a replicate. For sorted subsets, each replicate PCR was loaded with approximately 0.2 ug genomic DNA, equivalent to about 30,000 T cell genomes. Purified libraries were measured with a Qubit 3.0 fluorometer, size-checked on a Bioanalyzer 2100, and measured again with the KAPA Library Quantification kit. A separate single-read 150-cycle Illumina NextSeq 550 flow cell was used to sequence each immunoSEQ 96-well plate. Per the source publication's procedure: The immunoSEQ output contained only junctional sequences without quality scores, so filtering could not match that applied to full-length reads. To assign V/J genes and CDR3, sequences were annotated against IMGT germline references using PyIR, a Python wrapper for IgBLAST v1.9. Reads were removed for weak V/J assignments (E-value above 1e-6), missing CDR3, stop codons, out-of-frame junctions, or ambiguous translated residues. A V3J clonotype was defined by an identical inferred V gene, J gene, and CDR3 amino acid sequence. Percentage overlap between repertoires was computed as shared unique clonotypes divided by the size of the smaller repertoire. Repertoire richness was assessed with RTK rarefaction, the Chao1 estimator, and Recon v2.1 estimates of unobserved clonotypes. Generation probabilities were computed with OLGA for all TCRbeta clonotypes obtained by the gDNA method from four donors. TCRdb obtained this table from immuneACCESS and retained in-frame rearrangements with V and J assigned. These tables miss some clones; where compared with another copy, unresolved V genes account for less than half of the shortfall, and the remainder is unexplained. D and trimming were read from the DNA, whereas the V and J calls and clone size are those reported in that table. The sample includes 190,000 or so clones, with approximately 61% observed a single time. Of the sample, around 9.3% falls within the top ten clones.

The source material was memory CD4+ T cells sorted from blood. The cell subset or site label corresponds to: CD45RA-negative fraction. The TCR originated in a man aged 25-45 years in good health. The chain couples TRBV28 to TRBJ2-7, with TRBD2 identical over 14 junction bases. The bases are TGTGCCAGCAGTCCCTGGGGGACTAGCGGGGGATACGAGCAGTACTTC. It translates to CASSPWGTSGGYEQYF.